The 12 T cell receptor beta chains below all came from one sample that was sequenced in a study of cytotoxic CD8 clonotypes in ibrutinib-treated CLL (dated by TCRdb to about 2021). Explained via the paper, the time point label denotes: progressive disease on ibrutinib. Library construction relied on the immunoSEQ multiplex PCR assay. The clones in this table, taken by TCRdb from immuneACCESS, are in-frame only. Not every clone is retained; where verified, under half of the shortfall comes from an unresolved V gene, and the cause of the rest is unknown. The sample includes 50,000 to 70,000 clones, with 50% to 65% observed a single time. The ten top clones hold 20% to 30% of the sample. The sequences come from PBMCs, collected at disease progression, from a patient treated with ibrutinib. These receptors were collected from a human donor with chronic lymphocytic leukemia.

A few counts support this clone. This chain uses TRBV2 with TRBJ2-7; TRBD2 is a possible D gene (6 bases). Germline assignment: CDR1 SNHLY and CDR2 FYNNEI. V shed 6 bases and J shed 5 bases, with 20 bases lying between them. The CDR3 spans 15 residues. This CDR3 reads CASSVEGFTPDEQYF. The DNA of the CDR3 is TGTGCCAGCAGCGTGGAGGGGTTCACACCGGACGAGCAGTACTTC.

The rearrangement uses TRBV9 and TRBJ1-1; D ambiguous. The CDR3 covers 11 residues. The germline V gene has CDR1 SGDLS and CDR2 YYNGEE. Trimming stripped 7 bases from V and 10 bases from J, with 14 bases between. The CDR3 region is CASGREAAAFF. CDR3 bases: TGTGCCAGCGGAAGGGAGGCCGCAGCTTTCTTT.

V gene TRBV27 combines with J gene TRBJ2-5, with a tentative D call TRBD2 (6 bases). Deletions cut 5 bases from V and 3 bases from J, with 16 bases between. This CDR3 has 15 residues. The V gene's germline CDR1 is MNHEY and CDR2 SMNVEV (reference sequence). Here the CDR3 reads CASSPYGWGEETQYF. As DNA, the CDR3 is TGTGCCAGCAGTCCCTACGGGTGGGGGGAAGAGACCCAGTACTTC.

V usage is TRBV7-8 and J usage is TRBJ2-2; D call uncertain. Trimming removed 2 bases from V and 2 bases from J, with 6 bases in between. This CDR3 is built from 14 residues. Germline V gene lookup returns CDR1 SGHVS and CDR2 FQNEAQ. This CDR3 reads CASSLTINTGELFF. In DNA, the CDR3 is TGTGCCAGCAGCTTAACTATAAACACCGGGGAGCTGTTTTTT.

V is TRBV4-1 and J is TRBJ2-7; D not resolved. This CDR3 comprises 12 residues. In germline, CDR1 is MGHRA, CDR2 YSYEKL. Between the trimmed V and J ends, which lost 1 base and 4 bases, there was a span of 5 bases. Here the CDR3 DNA reads TGCGCCAGCAGCCAAGTTAGTTACGAGCAGTACTTC. It encodes CASSQVSYEQYF.

This clone has only a few counts. V and J are TRBV7-2 and TRBJ2-7; 11 positions match TRBD2. CDR3 length: 15 amino acids. Trimming removed 5 bases from V and 0 bases from J; junction bases left unmatched: 3. Germline loops: CDR1 SGHTA, CDR2 FQGNSA. Here the CDR3 reads CASSKTSGGSYEQYF. The CDR3 DNA sequence: TGTGCCAGCAGCAAAACTAGCGGGGGCTCCTACGAGCAGTACTTC.

This rearrangement joins TRBV30 to TRBJ2-3, with 11 bases aligning to TRBD1. CDR1 and CDR2 from the germline V gene are GTSNPN and SVGIG (reference sequence). V trimming: 4 bases; J trimming: 3 bases; junction bases outside the gene matches: 6. There are 15 residues in the CDR3. CDR3: CAWTKGTGGTDTQYF. The CDR3 bases are TGTGCCTGGACCAAGGGGACAGGGGGAACAGATACGCAGTATTTT. The full variable domain, its missing parts supplied by reference TRBV30 and TRBJ2-3, is SQTIHQWPATLVQPVGSPLSLECTVEGTSNPNLYWYRQAAGRGLQLLFYSVGIGQISSEVPQNLSASRPQDRQFILSSKKLLLSDSGFYLCAWTKGTGGTDTQYFGPGTRLTVL.

The chain couples TRBV11-2 to TRBJ2-7, with D perhaps TRBD2 (6 bases). V was cut by 0 bases and J by 3 bases, with 15 bases left in between. Per germline, CDR1 SGHAT and CDR2 FQNNGV. CDR3 length equals 16 residues. The CDR3 here is CASSLEPGDRSYEQYF. The CDR3, as DNA: TGTGCCAGCAGCTTAGAACCGGGGGACCGAAGCTACGAGCAGTACTTC.

In its sample, this clone was seen a few times. The chain combines TRBV5-5 with TRBJ2-3; 10 nucleotides align to TRBD1. V lost 4 bases, J lost 5 bases, and 7 bases stayed unmatched. Looked up from germline, CDR1 is SGHKS and CDR2 is YYEKEE (reference sequence). The CDR3 is made up of 15 amino acids. In DNA, the CDR3 is TGTGCCAGCAGCGACCGGGACAGGGGCAAAGATACGCAGTATTTT. Translating it yields CASSDRDRGKDTQYF.

This rearrangement joins TRBV9 to TRBJ1-2, with D maybe TRBD1 (5 bases). CDR1 SGDLS and CDR2 YYNGEE come from the germline V gene. The CDR3 runs to 14 residues. V was pared by 4 bases and J by 3 bases, with 13 bases between. The CDR3 DNA sequence: TGTGCCAGCAGCTCCAGGGAGGGATACTATGGCTACACCTTC. Protein product: CASSSREGYYGYTF.

The chain uses TRBV12-5 and TRBJ2-7, with no clear D. Germline values: CDR1 LGHNT, CDR2 FRNRAP. The CDR3 is 12 residues long. The germline V and J ends were trimmed by 9 bases and 5 bases, with 14 bases remaining between them. The CDR3 DNA follows: TGTGCTAGCGGTGTTAAGCTGAACGAGCAGTACTTC. Its translation: CASGVKLNEQYF.

V usage is TRBV5-1 and J usage is TRBJ1-4; the D is unclear. This CDR3 is built from 14 residues. The V gene's germline CDR1 is SGHRS and CDR2 YFSETQ. V dropped 4 bases and J dropped 4 bases, with 11 bases sitting between them. The CDR3 sequence is CASSIGSHNEKLFF. CDR3 nucleotide sequence: TGCGCCAGCAGCATCGGGAGTCATAATGAAAAACTGTTTTTT.